This T cell receptor (beta chain) was profiled in a study of blood T cell repertoires in COVID-19. In the study overall: Some COVID-19 samples were acute and others convalescent; all came from the United States, Italy and Spain. Sample material is recorded as cDNA or gDNA derived from T cells, B-cell-depleted T cells, or PBMCs.

Germline CDR1 and CDR2: SGHRS and YFSETQ. The V segment lost 1 base and the J segment 4 bases; nucleotides outside the gene matches: 10. This CDR3 has 16 amino acids. In the original analysis: Cell counts per sample came from amplifying reference gene primers. Using immunoSEQ multiplex PCR, the repertoire was profiled, and TCRdb retains in-frame clones only, with some absent. V, J and clone size are those of that table, while D and trimming were read from the DNA. The table has roughly 68,000 clones, around 90% seen once; the top ten hold approximately 6.7%. The sequence was collected from a woman older than 75 with active COVID-19. Input material: peripheral blood. The chain carries TRBV5-1 and TRBJ2-5; 7 bases fit TRBD2. CDR3 residues: CASSLFPTGGTETQYF. The CDR3 nucleotides are TGCGCCAGCAGCTTGTTCCCTACGGGAGGCACAGAGACCCAGTACTTC.